This T cell receptor beta chain originates from a study of blood T cell repertoires in COVID-19. Data came from immunoSEQ multiplex PCR; TCRdb stores just in-frame clones and leaves some out. The sample has tens of thousands of clones, over 65% seen once. Germline trimming cut 4 bases from V and 7 bases from J; bases unmatched to any gene: 18. CDR3 length: 17 residues. CDR1 and CDR2 (germline): MDHEN, SYDVKM. The V gene is TRBV28, the J gene TRBJ1-2, with 7 positions matching TRBD1. This clonotype originated in a human donor in a cohort sampled during active COVID-19. Sequences were obtained from peripheral blood. The CDR3 spells CASSSRTPGGRFAGYTF. Here the CDR3 DNA reads TGTGCCAGCAGTTCCCGGACTCCAGGGGGGAGATTCGCTGGCTACACCTTC.